The 13 T cell receptor beta chains given below trace back to one sample, sequenced in a study of blood T cell repertoires in COVID-19. Profiling relied on immunoSEQ multiplex PCR, and the TCRdb table lists in-frame clones only, not all of them. Among 55,000 to 75,000 clones listed, around 80% were seen once. The sequenced sample consisted of peripheral blood. The receptors derive from a human donor in a cohort sampled during active COVID-19.

This rearrangement joins TRBV30 to TRBJ2-1; D possibly corresponds to TRBD1 (5 bases). This CDR3 region has 15 residues. Deletions cut 1 base from V and 6 bases from J, with 16 bases between. Per germline, CDR1 GTSNPN and CDR2 SVGIG (reference sequence). The CDR3 DNA follows: TGTGCCTGGAGTGGATCCTTAGGGGTAGGCAATGAGCAGTTCTTC. It specifies CAWSGSLGVGNEQFF.

In its sample, this clone was seen once. The germline gene is not matched at one end of the junction; a read error may be the cause. The chain carries TRBV2 and TRBJ2-7; D is undetermined. The CDR3 has 10 amino acids. Germline V lookup: CDR1 SNHLY, CDR2 FYNNEI. For the CDR3, the DNA is TGTGCCAGCAGTCTCTATTCCTATTTGTTC. This codes for CASSLYSYLF.

The rearrangement uses TRBV6-2 or TRBV6-3 and TRBJ2-3, with TRBD2 identical over 10 bases. Germline V gives CDR1 MNHEY, CDR2 SVGEGT. V shed 5 bases, J shed 2 bases, and the junction held 19 bases outside the gene matches. The CDR3 loop spans 20 amino acids. This CDR3 is CASSLNQAGGRGVPTDTQYF. The CDR3 DNA follows: TGTGCCAGCAGTCTGAACCAAGCGGGAGGGCGTGGAGTCCCCACAGATACGCAGTATTTT.

The rearrangement links TRBV28 to TRBJ1-2, with 8 bases fitting TRBD1. The CDR3 is 11 amino acids. The germline CDR1 and CDR2 sequences are MDHEN and SYDVKM. V shed 10 bases and J 8 bases; nucleotides not matched to a gene: 6. The CDR3 bases are TGTGCCACAAGGACAGGGTTGGGCTACACCTTC. Translated, it gives CATRTGLGYTF.

J is TRBJ2-3 and V is TRBV10-3; 9 bases fit TRBD2. CDR3 length equals 16 residues. J gave up 5 bases and V 2 bases, and 8 bases lay outside the gene matches. From germline, CDR1 is ENHRY and CDR2 SYGVKD. In DNA form, the CDR3 reads TGTGCCATCAGTGAGGGGGCGGGAGGGCCAAAAGATACGCAGTATTTT. This encodes CAISEGAGGPKDTQYF.

The genes are TRBV4-1 and TRBJ2-3; D gene unclear. Trimming shortened V by 2 bases and J by 2 bases, and 8 bases separated the two germline ends. Looked up from germline, CDR1 is MGHRA and CDR2 is YSYEKL. This CDR3 has 14 residues. DNA for the CDR3: TGCGCCAGCAGCCAATTATCAGACACAGATACGCAGTATTTT. This translates into CASSQLSDTDTQYF.

This chain connects TRBV28 to TRBJ2-3; 7 nucleotides match TRBD2. The germline CDR1 and CDR2 sequences are MDHEN and SYDVKM. The CDR3 sequence is 16 residues long. Trimming cost V 7 bases and J 3 bases; bases outside gene matches: 13. CDR3 coding DNA: TGTGCCAGCACCCCTTCGGCGGGAGCTGGAACAGATACGCAGTATTTT. Its protein is CASTPSAGAGTDTQYF.

The chain employs TRBV5-4 and TRBJ1-4; 8 bases fit TRBD1. The CDR3 runs to 14 residues. Germline V gives CDR1 SGHNT, CDR2 YYREEE (reference sequence). The trim removed 4 bases at V and 10 bases at J, leaving 9 bases unmatched. The CDR3 loop is CASSVTGASGKLFF. Here the CDR3 DNA reads TGTGCCAGCAGCGTGACAGGGGCCTCGGGAAAACTGTTTTTT.

The chain couples TRBV3-1 (or the pseudogene TRBV3-2) to TRBJ2-2; weak D call: TRBD2 (5 bases). Germline CDR1 LGHDT, CDR2 YNNKEL (reference sequence). The CDR3 runs 15 residues. V lost 6 bases and J 1 base, leaving 12 bases between the germline ends. The CDR3 DNA sequence: TGTGCCAGCAGACCCCTCAGCGGGAACACCGGGGAGCTGTTTTTT. Encoded protein: CASRPLSGNTGELFF.

For the CDR3, the DNA is TGTGCCAGCAGTTCTCCGGGACAGGGGGATCAAAAACTGTTTTTT. It encodes CASSSPGQGDQKLFF. V and J are TRBV28 and TRBJ1-4; 11 bases match TRBD1. CDR3 length: 15 amino acids. Germline trimming cut 4 bases from V and 9 bases from J; bases unmatched to any gene: 7. Germline loops: CDR1 MDHEN, CDR2 SYDVKM.

The chain carries TRBV19 and TRBJ2-3; TRBD2 aligns across 11 bases. CDR1 is LNHDA and CDR2 is SQIVND in the germline V gene (reference sequence). Losses at the gene ends were 1 base for V and 5 bases for J; bases not matched to a gene: 8. The CDR3 loop spans 17 amino acids. The CDR3 sequence: CASSIGIAGGPIDTQYF. As DNA, the CDR3 is TGTGCCAGTAGTATAGGGATAGCGGGAGGGCCGATAGATACGCAGTATTTT.

The sample holds a few counts of this clone. J is TRBJ1-1 and V is TRBV27; the D is unclear. Trimming removed 5 bases from V and 2 bases from J, with 18 bases in between. Germline-derived CDR1 and CDR2 are MNHEY and SMNVEV (reference sequence). This CDR3 comprises 16 residues. The CDR3 spells CASSPRGGRINTEAFF. As DNA, the CDR3 is TGTGCCAGCAGTCCCCGAGGAGGGCGGATAAACACTGAAGCTTTCTTT.

V and J are TRBV5-6 and TRBJ2-5; tentatively, D is TRBD1 (6 bases). V was shortened by 3 bases and J by 4 bases, with 19 bases between the two germline ends. Germline V CDR1 and CDR2: SGHDT, YYEEEE. This CDR3 has 16 residues. The CDR3 DNA reads as TGTGCCAGCAGCTCCTCCGGGACAAACCTGAGAGAGACCCAGTACTTC. Translating it yields CASSSSGTNLRETQYF.